The T cell receptor beta chain described here comes from a study of PD-1 blockade in classical Hodgkin lymphoma. Study results and caveats: Diversity similar to that of newly diagnosed patients was seen at baseline in complete responders. CD4+ TCR diversity rose significantly by C4D1, and CD8+ TCR diversity did not. Relapsed/refractory patients reportedly had the lowest baseline TCR diversity, below newly diagnosed patients, who were below healthy donors. Individuals who commenced nivolumab within less than 1 year of ASCT were excluded.

Brentuximab vedotin exposure varied, and every patient relapsed after autologous stem cell transplantation. For this clone: Antigen unknown.

Using immunoSEQ multiplex PCR, the repertoire was profiled, and TCRdb retains in-frame clones only, with some absent. The table includes 20,000 to 30,000 clones, 65% to 90% detected once. There are 15 residues in the CDR3. Germline V gene sequence: CDR1 SGHTA, CDR2 FQGNSA. V was pared by 1 base and J by 7 bases, with 16 bases between. The rearrangement links TRBV7-2 to TRBJ1-1; possible D gene TRBD1, 6 bases. The input for sequencing was peripheral blood mononuclear cells (PBMCs), taken before the second cycle of nivolumab. This clonotype originated in a human donor with classical Hodgkin lymphoma. The chain's CDR3 is CASSLGTVPVGEAFF. In DNA form, the CDR3 reads TGTGCCAGCAGCTTAGGGACAGTCCCCGTCGGTGAAGCTTTCTTT.